This T cell receptor (beta chain) was sequenced in a study of Ad26.COV2.S vaccination and SARS-CoV-2 variants (dated by TCRdb to about 2021). A note on the overall study: Donors in the vaccine arm were drawn from COV1001, a phase I-IIa trial of Ad26.COV2.S in healthy adults that was multicentre, randomized, double-blind and placebo-controlled. Dosing of Ad26.COV2.S was intramuscular, at either 5x10^10 or 1x10^11 viral particles, delivered as one shot or as two shots spaced 56 days apart. TCRbeta repertoire sequencing was used to assess the specificity and breadth of SARS-CoV-2-reactive T cell receptors after Ad26.COV2.S vaccination. The TCR-sequenced set comprised around 32 samples: around 20 Ad26.COV2.S vaccine recipients, 5 placebo recipients and 8 SARS-CoV-2 convalescent individuals. Participants in the trial were split at random into five groups of five each, receiving low-dose or high-dose Ad26.COV2.S once or twice, or else placebo on both occasions. Throughout the experiments and outcome assessment, investigators stayed blinded to trial group allocation.

From the germline V gene, CDR1 is SGHAT and CDR2 is FQNNGV. The CDR3 measures 14 amino acids from cysteine to phenylalanine. Only the CDR3 region is kept as DNA, spanning 42 bases read in frame from base 1. V is reduced by 4 bases and J by 4 bases, leaving a spacing of 13 bases between them. On this clone itself: Its antigen is still unknown. Per-base qualities were not stored, and no clone one base away is much larger.

The immunoSEQ Assay was used to sequence TCRbeta CDR3 regions. After extraction, genomic DNA underwent amplification by bias-controlled multiplex PCR, followed by high-throughput sequencing. As for the original processing: To quantify the absolute abundance of each unique TCRbeta CDR3 region, sequences were collapsed and filtered. T cell fraction was estimated by normalizing TCRbeta template counts to usable DNA, which was measured by amplifying reference genes present in all nucleated cells. Repertoire TCRs were annotated as SARS-CoV-2-specific when V gene, CDR3 amino acid sequence and J gene were exactly matched to a known reactive TCR set. MIRA supplied the reference SARS-CoV-2 TCR set, which was filtered for enrichment in COVID-19-positive ImmuneCODE repertoires so that public or cross-reactive TCRs were removed. Using the MIRA antigens, annotated TCRs were further analysed by specific ORF or by position within an ORF. Breadth was defined as annotated unique rearrangements over total unique productive rearrangements; depth was the summed frequency of those rearrangements. Two-sided Wilcoxon rank-sum tests were used to compare TCR breadth between groups. TCRdb provides this immuneACCESS table in a form limited to in-frame rearrangements. Some clones are lacking; in checked studies, under half of them reflect an unresolved V gene, and why the rest are absent is not known. V, J and clone size are those of that table, while D and trimming were read from the DNA. Across this sample there are some 410,000 clones, with around 92% seen only once. Roughly 1.7% of the sample is in the top ten clones.

What the research found in general, with its limitations: The study was not powered to compare responses between vaccine doses or regimens. Substantial breadth of spike-specific CD8+ and CD4+ T cell responses was reported after vaccination. The authors noted that total T cell responses may have been underestimated by the TCR breadth and depth analyses. Non-spike TCR breadth was comparable between vaccine and placebo recipients, consistent with the vaccine containing only spike. Compared with placebo recipients, Ad26.COV2.S recipients showed higher spike-specific TCR breadth (P = 0.0014).

The treatment or condition label of this sample denotes: roughly 19 received Ad26.COV2.S at low or high dose, single or two shots; 5 received placebo; per-sample allocation not given. For vaccine and placebo recipients, repertoires were sequenced using samples collected on day 63 after the first injection. Cohort 1b enrolled 20 to 30 adults aged 18-55 years at a single site in Boston, USA, between 29 July and 7 August 2020. Ad26.COV2.S consisted of a replication-incompetent adenovirus type 26 vector by which a prefusion-stabilized SARS-CoV-2 spike protein from the original Wuhan strain was expressed.

The receptor's source is a person between 18 and 65 years old who received the Ad26.COV2.S COVID-19 vaccine or a placebo. The sequencing here drew on peripheral blood, taken in a trial of Ad26.COV2.S vaccine versus placebo. Rearrangement joined TRBV11-2 to TRBJ2-5; perhaps TRBD1 is the D gene, with 5 bases matching. The bases read TGTGCCAGCAGCTGGGGCCCGGTGGGAGAGACCCAGTACTTC. Its product reads: CASSWGPVGETQYF. Beyond the CDR3, the reference TRBV11-2 and TRBJ2-5 genes provide the residues; the full variable domain reads: EAGVAQSPRYKIIEKRQSVAFWCNPISGHATLYWYQQILGQGPKLLIQFQNNGVVDDSQLPKDRFSAERLKGVDSTLKIQPAKLEDSAVYLCASSWGPVGETQYFGPGTRLLVL.